The rows below give T cell receptor beta chains drawn from one sample of a study of CD8+ T cells in alopecia areata. The method was immunoSEQ multiplex PCR; TCRdb's version includes in-frame clones alone and lacks a portion of them. The table includes about 120,000 clones, around 49% detected once. The material was CD8+ T cells sorted from blood, obtained at week 0. The receptors here all came from a human donor with alopecia areata. The CDR3 runs from the conserved cysteine through the conserved F or W. Fields, in order: J gene, V gene, D gene, clone size, CDR3 protein, CDR3 DNA. The D gene is left open where the match is weak. Expanded clones get a size class; other rows say once, few or many, or leave the size out.

>TRBJ1-2|TRBV6-5|-|-
CASSYRRISNYGYTF
TGTGCCAGCAGTTACCGGCGGATTTCTAACTATGGCTACACCTTC
>TRBJ1-2|TRBV13|-|-
CASSPSEGPNYGYTF
TGTGCCAGCAGCCCCTCGGAGGGACCTAACTATGGCTACACCTTC
>TRBJ2-1|TRBV19|-|few
CASSISPNSEQFF
TGTGCCAGTAGTATTTCCCCCAATAGTGAGCAGTTCTTC
>TRBJ2-5|TRBV27|-|-
CASSWGQQETQYF
TGTGCCAGCAGTTGGGGGCAGCAAGAGACCCAGTACTTC
>TRBJ2-7|TRBV5-1|TRBD1|many
CASTKGTGGFHEQYF
TGCGCCAGCACCAAAGGGACAGGGGGTTTCCACGAGCAGTACTTC
>TRBJ2-1|TRBV30|TRBD2|few
CAWSVSLAGVYNEQFF
TGTGCCTGGAGTGTATCTCTAGCGGGGGTGTACAATGAGCAGTTCTTC
>TRBJ1-1|TRBV5-1|-|-
CASSLNLNTEAFF
TGCGCCAGCAGCTTGAATCTGAACACTGAAGCTTTCTTT
>TRBJ2-7|TRBV2|-|few
CASGGYEQYF
TGTGCCTCCGGGGGCTACGAGCAGTACTTC
>TRBJ2-7|TRBV5-1|-|-
CASSLRGSPYEQYF
TGCGCCAGCAGCTTGCGAGGGTCCCCCTACGAGCAGTACTTC
>TRBJ1-1|TRBV13|-|-
CASSLGFTGRYTEAFF
TGTGCCAGCAGCTTAGGATTCACAGGGCGGTACACTGAAGCTTTCTTT
>TRBJ1-1|TRBV5-1|-|-
CASSSELEYTEAFF
TGCGCCAGCAGCTCCGAACTGGAATACACTGAAGCTTTCTTT
>TRBJ1-5|TRBV27|TRBD1|-
CASSTTGGWQPQHF
TGTGCCAGCAGTACAACAGGGGGCTGGCAGCCCCAGCATTTT
>TRBJ1-1|TRBV30|-|-
CAWSRLEAFF
TGTGCCTGGAGCCGTCTTGAAGCTTTCTTT
>TRBJ1-1|TRBV7-2|-|-
CASSYGVNTEAFF
TGTGCCAGCAGCTACGGCGTGAACACTGAAGCTTTCTTT
>TRBJ1-1|TRBV27|-|-
CASSWDKNTEAFF
TGTGCCAGCAGTTGGGATAAGAACACTGAAGCTTTCTTT
>TRBJ1-1|TRBV9|-|-
CASSVGTTEAFF
TGTGCCAGCAGCGTAGGGACCACTGAAGCTTTCTTT
>TRBJ2-4|TRBV7-9|-|-
CASSLGRGVAKNIQYF
TGTGCCAGCAGCTTAGGTCGCGGGGTAGCCAAAAACATTCAGTACTTC
>TRBJ2-5|TRBV27|-|-
CASSGTLQETQYF
TGTGCCAGCAGTGGGACACTACAAGAGACCCAGTACTTC
>TRBJ1-1|TRBV5-6|TRBD1|-
CASSGTGGGGTEAFF
TGTGCCAGCAGCGGTACAGGGGGCGGCGGCACTGAAGCTTTCTTT
>TRBJ2-3|TRBV13|-|-
CASSQREDTQYF
TGTGCCAGCAGCCAACGGGAAGATACGCAGTATTTT
>TRBJ1-1|TRBV13|-|-
CASSLGGARTEAFF
TGTGCCAGCAGCTTAGGAGGGGCGCGCACTGAAGCTTTCTTT
>TRBJ1-2|TRBV9|-|-
CASSVVDDGYGYTF
TGTGCCAGCAGCGTAGTGGACGACGGCTATGGCTACACCTTC
>TRBJ1-1|TRBV7-9|-|-
CASSLVSGEAFF
TGTGCCAGCAGCTTAGTCTCGGGGGAAGCTTTCTTT
>TRBJ2-5|TRBV11-1|-|-
CASSHTRTGQETQYF
TGTGCCAGCAGCCATACGAGGACGGGGCAAGAGACCCAGTACTTC
>TRBJ2-7|TRBV13|TRBD1|once
CASSRDRREQYF
TGTGCCAGCAGCAGGGACAGGCGCGAGCAGTACTTC
>TRBJ2-2|TRBV6-5|-|once
CASSSAGVTGELFF
TGTGCCAGCAGTTCTGCAGGGGTCACCGGGGAGCTGTTTTTT
>TRBJ1-1|TRBV27|-|-
CASSLSVGDTEAFF
TGTGCCAGCAGTTTATCGGTGGGGGACACTGAAGCTTTCTTT
>TRBJ1-2|TRBV29-1|-|few
CSVEGRAVGYGYTF
TGCAGCGTTGAAGGACGGGCTGTGGGCTATGGCTACACCTTC
>TRBJ1-4|TRBV7-9|-|-
CASSGRNEKLFF
TGTGCCAGCAGTGGACGGAATGAAAAACTGTTTTTT
>TRBJ2-1|TRBV14|-|-
CASSQSKGGVGNEQFF
TGTGCCAGCAGCCAATCTAAAGGGGGGGTAGGCAATGAGCAGTTCTTC
>TRBJ1-2|TRBV6-6|-|-
CASEGLGRGYTF
TGTGCCAGCGAGGGACTCGGGCGTGGCTACACCTTC
>TRBJ2-7|TRBV29-1|TRBD1|-
CSVETGTGVFYEQYF
TGCAGCGTTGAAACCGGGACAGGGGTGTTCTACGAGCAGTACTTC
>TRBJ2-3|TRBV9|TRBD2|-
CASSVGSGGARDTQYF
TGTGCCAGCAGCGTAGGGAGCGGGGGGGCCAGAGATACGCAGTATTTT
>TRBJ2-2|TRBV6-6|-|-
CASSYGGEGAGELFF
TGTGCCAGCAGTTACGGCGGGGAAGGGGCCGGGGAGCTGTTTTTT
>TRBJ2-5|TRBV7-9|-|-
CASSWTEETQYF
TGTGCCAGCAGTTGGACAGAAGAGACCCAGTACTTC
>TRBJ2-7|TRBV15|-|-
CATSSPEYEQYF
TGTGCCACCAGCAGCCCCGAATACGAGCAGTACTTC
>TRBJ2-5|TRBV7-8|TRBD2|-
CASSPWTSGVETQYF
TGTGCCAGCAGCCCCTGGACTAGCGGGGTCGAGACCCAGTACTTC
>TRBJ2-3|TRBV6-5|-|-
CASSYGQGAADTQYF
TGTGCCAGCAGTTATGGGCAGGGCGCCGCAGATACGCAGTATTTT
>TRBJ2-1|TRBV7-9|-|few
CASSPEGNEQFF
TGTGCCAGCAGCCCAGAGGGAAATGAGCAGTTCTTC
>TRBJ2-2|TRBV29-1|TRBD1|-
CSVGDRVTTGELFF
TGCAGCGTTGGGGACAGGGTAACGACCGGGGAGCTGTTTTTT
>TRBJ2-3|TRBV14|-|few
CASSQPRGAPRDTQYF
TGTGCCAGCAGCCAACCGAGGGGGGCCCCGCGTGATACGCAGTATTTT
>TRBJ2-7|TRBV9|-|once
CASSPAGTSSYEQYF
TGTGCCAGCAGCCCCGCTGGGACAAGCTCCTACGAGCAGTACTTC
>TRBJ2-7|TRBV5-6|-|-
CASSQGLLSWEQYF
TGTGCCAGCAGCCAAGGCCTGCTGTCGTGGGAGCAGTACTTC
>TRBJ1-2|TRBV29-1|-|-
CSVDSGTLDYGYTF
TGCAGCGTTGATTCCGGAACGTTGGATTATGGCTACACCTTC
>TRBJ2-1|TRBV4-1|TRBD2|few
CASSPAGGNEQFF
TGCGCCAGCAGCCCAGCGGGGGGGAATGAGCAGTTCTTC
>TRBJ2-1|TRBV7-8|-|-
CASSWGLGENNEQFF
TGTGCCAGCAGCTGGGGTCTAGGGGAAAACAATGAGCAGTTCTTC
>TRBJ2-3|TRBV30|TRBD2|-
CAWSVSSGLGQYF
TGTGCCTGGAGTGTGTCTAGCGGGCTCGGGCAGTATTTT
>TRBJ1-4|TRBV27|TRBD1|few
CASSLIGQGEELFF
TGTGCCAGCAGTTTAATCGGCCAGGGGGAAGAACTGTTTTTT
>TRBJ1-1|TRBV6-8|-|once
CASSYPLTVEAFF
TGTGCCAGCAGTTACCCTTTGACAGTCGAAGCTTTCTTT
>TRBJ1-1|TRBV27|-|once
CASSLSRGAGNTEAFF
TGTGCCAGCAGTTTATCGCGGGGCGCGGGGAACACTGAAGCTTTCTTT
>TRBJ2-3|TRBV10-3|-|-
CAISAPGVSTDTQYF
TGTGCCATCAGTGCCCCGGGGGTTAGCACAGATACGCAGTATTTT
>TRBJ2-4|TRBV29-1|-|few
CSVAGLAKNIQYF
TGCAGCGTTGCGGGACTAGCCAAAAACATTCAGTACTTC
>TRBJ2-1|TRBV2|TRBD2|-
CASSVDLTSGARDEQFF
TGTGCCAGCAGTGTAGACTTGACTAGCGGGGCTAGGGATGAGCAGTTCTTC
>TRBJ2-3|TRBV9|TRBD2|-
CASSRPWGGPKTTDTQYF
TGTGCCAGCTCACGCCCTTGGGGGGGACCTAAAACCACAGATACGCAGTATTTT